These 21 T cell receptor beta chains share one sample of origin, sequenced in a study of post-analysis software for immune sequencing data. The TCR beta cDNA libraries contained unique molecular identifiers. TCRdb called the PCR reads again in MiXCR, with one record for every CDR3 protein. The profile covers under 200,000 distinct CDR3 sequences, with approximately 29% appearing a single time and about 3.7% taken by the ten largest. Their specific antigens are unknown. Study-level points and caveats: Five TRBV segments, including TRBV5-6, TRBV5-1 and TRBV20-1, were more frequent in patients than controls.

The sequenced sample was blood. These receptors were taken from a girl between 2 and 17 years old with multiple sclerosis.

The gene calls are TRBV2 and TRBJ2-7, with unresolved D. Trimming stripped 6 bases from V and 4 bases from J, with 7 bases between. The CDR3 loop spans 11 amino acids. Germline CDR1 and CDR2: SNHLY and FYNNEI. The CDR3 bases are TGTGCCAGCAGCGATACATACGAGCAGTACTTC. Translating gives CASSDTYEQYF.

The chain employs TRBV7-2 and TRBJ2-4; D call uncertain. The V gene lost 3 bases and the J gene lost 7 bases, with 7 bases spanning the gap. The CDR3 has 12 residues. The germline V gene has CDR1 SGHTA and CDR2 FQGNSA. CDR3 coding DNA: TGTGCCAGCAGCTTGGTTCCGAACATTCAGTACTTC. Translation: CASSLVPNIQYF.

This clonotype was detected a few times. The V call is TRBV28, the J call TRBJ2-7, with a tentative D call TRBD1 (6 bases). Per the germline V gene, CDR1 is MDHEN and CDR2 is SYDVKM. V dropped 8 bases and J dropped 2 bases, with 19 bases sitting between them. CDR3 length: 15 residues. This CDR3 reads CASRARDKLTYEQYF. The CDR3 nucleotides are TGTGCCAGCCGTGCCAGGGACAAACTAACCTACGAGCAGTACTTC.

This clonotype was seen a few times. The chain employs TRBV30 and TRBJ1-5; tentatively, D is TRBD1 (5 bases). Germline loops: CDR1 GTSNPN, CDR2 SVGIG (reference sequence). Trimming left V 0 bases short and J 5 bases short, with 8 bases between. The CDR3 spans 13 residues. As DNA, the CDR3 is TGTGCCTGGAGTGTACGAGGGGATCAGCCCCAGCATTTT. It yields the protein CAWSVRGDQPQHF.

As to this clonotype: This may arise from a read error, as a much more abundant clone is one base away. The V gene is TRBV15, the J gene TRBJ1-2; D remains ambiguous. V was clipped by 4 bases and J by 8 bases, with 8 bases between them. The V gene's germline CDR1 is LNHNV and CDR2 YYDKDF (reference sequence). CDR3 length: 11 residues. CDR3 in amino acids: CATSNWEGYTF. The CDR3 DNA reads TGTGCCACCAGCAACTGGGAGGGCTACACCTTC.

Comments on this clonotype: This clone may be a read error of a much larger clone one base away. This chain uses TRBV5-1 with TRBJ2-7; TRBD1 aligns across 8 bases. J was trimmed by 4 bases and V by 0 bases; bases with no gene match: 3. Looked up from germline, CDR1 is SGHRS and CDR2 is YFSETQ. The CDR3 totals 14 residues. The CDR3 protein is CASSLGDRRYEQYF. In nucleotides, the CDR3 is TGCGCCAGCAGCTTGGGGGACAGGCGTTACGAGCAGTACTTC.

This clonotype was seen at least ten times. The chain couples TRBV20-1 to TRBJ2-3; D unresolved. The CDR3 is 11 residues long. The germline V gene has CDR1 DFQATT and CDR2 SNEGSKA (reference sequence). The V end was cut by 6 bases, the J end by 8 bases, with 12 bases between. The CDR3: CSAPRPTTQYF. The CDR3 DNA reads TGCAGTGCCCCAAGACCAACTACGCAGTATTTT.

This clonotype turned up a few times. The J gene is TRBJ1-2, the V gene TRBV3-1; D call uncertain. Trimming removed 6 bases at V and 6 bases at J, with 17 bases between. CDR1 is LGHDT, CDR2 YNNKEL, per germline (reference sequence). The CDR3 covers 14 residues. The CDR3 sequence: CASSKIGPGNGYTF. In DNA form, the CDR3 reads TGTGCCAGCAGTAAAATCGGACCGGGAAATGGCTACACCTTC.

V gene TRBV27 combines with J gene TRBJ2-3; TRBD2 matches 9 bases. Germline V lookup: CDR1 MNHEY, CDR2 SMNVEV (reference sequence). The CDR3 consists of 14 residues. Germline trimming cut 8 bases from V and 5 bases from J; bases unmatched to any gene: 8. The CDR3 protein is CASGREGRGDTQYF. The CDR3 coding sequence is TGTGCCAGCGGGCGGGAGGGAAGGGGAGATACGCAGTATTTT.

About this clonotype itself: A much larger clone differs by one base, so this may be a read error. The chain uses TRBV10-3 and TRBJ2-1; TRBD2 aligns across 8 bases. CDR3 length equals 17 residues. The V gene end was trimmed by 0 bases and the J gene end by 5 bases; junction bases not matched to a gene: 9. Germline CDR1 and CDR2: ENHRY and SYGVKD. DNA for the CDR3: TGTGCCATCAGTGAGTCAATGGCTAGCGGGTACCACAATGAGCAGTTCTTC. It specifies CAISESMASGYHNEQFF.

The rearrangement joins TRBV12-3 or TRBV12-4 to TRBJ2-1; D remains unclear. Trimming removed 2 bases at V and 7 bases at J, with 15 bases between. CDR3 size: 15 residues. In DNA form, the CDR3 reads TGTGCCAGCAGTTTAAACTCCCAAATAGGGAATGAGCAGTTCTTC. It yields the protein CASSLNSQIGNEQFF.

This clonotype has at least ten counts. The V call is TRBV6-2 or TRBV6-3, the J call TRBJ1-1; D uncertain. The V gene's germline CDR1 is MNHEY and CDR2 SVGEGT. The V end lost 2 bases, the J end lost 1 base, and 8 bases lay between the germline ends. The CDR3 runs 14 residues. The CDR3 spells CASSYTDSNTEAFF. DNA for the CDR3: TGTGCCAGCAGTTACACAGACTCGAACACTGAAGCTTTCTTT.

The V and J genes are TRBV6-6 and TRBJ1-4; TRBD1 is a possible D gene (6 bases). This CDR3 is built from 13 residues. Germline V gene sequence: CDR1 MNHNY, CDR2 SVGAGI (reference sequence). The CDR3 nucleotides read TGTGCGTCCCGGGGGACATCTAATGAAAAACTGTTTTTT. This gives the protein CASRGTSNEKLFF.

This clonotype was found many times. This chain uses TRBV29-1 with TRBJ2-3; D is ambiguous. The V and J ends lost 4 bases and 4 bases respectively, with 9 bases between them. The CDR3 is 12 residues long. CDR1 is SQVTM, CDR2 ANQGSEA, per germline. The CDR3 nucleotides read TGCAGCGTTGTGCAGGATGCAGATACGCAGTATTTT. Translation gives CSVVQDADTQYF.

This clonotype was observed many times. The V call is TRBV5-1, the J call TRBJ2-1, with D maybe TRBD1 (6 bases). Trimming removed 0 bases at V and 12 bases at J, with 16 bases between. The CDR3 extends over 14 amino acids. Germline V CDR1 and CDR2: SGHRS, YFSETQ. CDR3 coding DNA: TGCGCCAGCAGCTTGGTGATGCAGGGACAAGGGCAGTTCTTC. Translation gives CASSLVMQGQGQFF.

This clonotype was seen more than once but under ten times. A single base separates this from a much larger clone, so it may be a read error. This sequence joins TRBV20-1 and TRBJ2-7, with D possibly called TRBD1 or TRBD2 (5 bases each). CDR1 and CDR2 from the germline V gene are DFQATT and SNEGSKA (reference sequence). CDR3 size: 12 residues. The CDR3 loop is CMIRGPTYEQYF. DNA for the CDR3: TGCATGATAAGGGGACCAACCTACGAGCAGTACTTC.

This chain links TRBV5-1 with TRBJ2-5, with D hard to call. The DNA end lines up better with TRBJ2-7; the J call may be wrong. Germline-derived CDR1 and CDR2 are SGHRS and YFSETQ. This CDR3 is 12 amino acids long. CDR3 sequence reads: CASSLEGHEQYF. The CDR3, as DNA: TGCGCCAGCAGCTTGGAGGGCCACGAGCAGTACTTC.

Concerning this clonotype itself: A clone one base away is much larger, so this may be a read error. The rearrangement uses TRBV5-1 and TRBJ1-5; no definite D call. This CDR3 region has 13 residues. Germline V gene sequence: CDR1 SGHRS, CDR2 YFSETQ. CDR3 bases: TGCGCCAACAGCTTGGGCGAAGATCAGCCCCAGCATTTT. Residues: CANSLGEDQPQHF. Variable domain in full (rest from reference TRBV5-1 and TRBJ1-5): KAGVTQTPRYLIKTRGQQVTLSCSPISGHRSVSWYQQTPGQGLQFLFEYFSETQRNKGNFPGRFSGRQFSNSRSEMNVSTLELGDSALYLCANSLGEDQPQHFGDGTRLSIL.

Notes on this clonotype: This may stem from a read error, because a much larger clone lies one nucleotide away. The chain combines TRBV4-1 with TRBJ2-7; 8 bases line up with TRBD1. The germline CDR1 and CDR2 sequences are MGHRA and YSYEKL. CDR3 length: 16 amino acids. The V and J ends lost 0 bases and 5 bases, in that order; junction bases with no gene match: 9. The CDR3 DNA reads as TGCGCCAGCAGCCAAGAGACTCGGGACAGGACCCACGAGCAGTACTTC. Residues: CASSQETRDRTHEQYF.

The table lists this clonotype with many counts. The rearrangement joins TRBV20-1 to TRBJ2-7; possibly TRBD1 or TRBD2 for D (5 bases each). Germline CDR1 is DFQATT and CDR2 is SNEGSKA (reference sequence). V dropped 3 bases and J dropped 0 bases, with 18 bases sitting between them. The CDR3 covers 16 residues. The CDR3 DNA sequence: TGCAGTGCTAGCGGGGCCCCGAGGGGCGACTCCTACGAGCAGTACTTC. Translating gives CSASGAPRGDSYEQYF.

This clonotype was counted a single time. This may arise from a read error, as a much more abundant clone is one base away. The chain links TRBV12-3 or TRBV12-4 to TRBJ2-3; 8 nucleotides agree with TRBD1. The V gene end was trimmed by 7 bases and the J gene end by 3 bases; junction bases not matched to a gene: 6. The CDR3 is 14 amino acids. DNA for the CDR3: TGTGCCAGCAAGAAGAGGACAGGGACAGATACGCAGTATTTT. It codes for CASKKRTGTDTQYF.